What follows describes a single T cell receptor beta chain. This CDR3 is built from 20 residues. Germline lookup yields CDR1 KGHSH and CDR2 LQKENI. J was trimmed by 3 bases and V by 3 bases; bases with no gene match: 18. The data originate from a study of blood T cell repertoires in COVID-19. Study information: Nucleic acid was either cDNA or gDNA, and it came from T cells, B-cell-depleted T cells, or PBMCs.

Here immunoSEQ multiplex PCR was the method, and the copy in TCRdb shows in-frame clones only, minus some. Of about 310,000 clones in the sample, around 90% were seen once. The rearrangement joins TRBV18 to TRBJ2-7, with TRBD1 identical over 12 bases. This sequence originates from a woman between 18 and 30 years old who had recovered from COVID-19. The specimen was PBMCs or T cells enriched from blood (not recorded which). DNA for the CDR3: TGTGCCAGCTCACCGAGGACATCTGGGACAGGGGGCCGACCACGCTACGAGCAGTACTTC. Translating it yields CASSPRTSGTGGRPRYEQYF. The complete variable domain, with remaining parts taken from reference TRBV18 and TRBJ2-7, reads NAGVMQNPRHLVRRRGQEARLRCSPMKGHSHVYWYRQLPEEGLKFMVYLQKENIIDESGMPKERFSAEFPKEGPSILRIQQVVRGDSAAYFCASSPRTSGTGGRPRYEQYFGPGTRLTVT.